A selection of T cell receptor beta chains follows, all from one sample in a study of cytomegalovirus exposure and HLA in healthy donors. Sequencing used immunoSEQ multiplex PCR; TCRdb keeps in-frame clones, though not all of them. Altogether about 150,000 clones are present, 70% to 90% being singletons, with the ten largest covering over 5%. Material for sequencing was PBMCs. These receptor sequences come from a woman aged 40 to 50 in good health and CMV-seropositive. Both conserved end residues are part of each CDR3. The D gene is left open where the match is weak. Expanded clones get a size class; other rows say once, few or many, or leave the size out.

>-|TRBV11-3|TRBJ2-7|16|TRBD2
TGTGCCAGCAGGCCTACCCCAGGACTAGCGGGAGGAAAGCAGTACTTC
CASRPTPGLAGGKQYF
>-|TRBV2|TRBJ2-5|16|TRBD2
TGTGCCAGCAGTTCCGGACTAGCGGGCCCTCGGGAGACCCAGTACTTC
CASSSGLAGPRETQYF
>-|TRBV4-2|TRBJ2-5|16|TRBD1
TGTGCCAGCAGCCAAGGAGACAGGGGGGAACAAGAGACCCAGTACTTC
CASSQGDRGEQETQYF
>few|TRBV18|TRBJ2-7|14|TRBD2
TGTGCCAGCTCACCCCGGGCCCGGGAGGACGAGCAGTACTTC
CASSPRAREDEQYF
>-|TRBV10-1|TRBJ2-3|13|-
TGCGCCAGCAGTAATCGGTTTACAGATACGCAGTATTTT
CASSNRFTDTQYF
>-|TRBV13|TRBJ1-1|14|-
TGTGCCAGCAGCTTAGGGCAGGGATACACTGAAGCTTTCTTT
CASSLGQGYTEAFF
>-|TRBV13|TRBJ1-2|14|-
TGTGCCAGCAGCTTGGTCTTGGACAATAGTGGCTACACCTTC
CASSLVLDNSGYTF
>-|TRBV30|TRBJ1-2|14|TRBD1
TGTGCCTGGAGTACCACAGGGGGCGCGGGGGGCTACACCTTC
CAWSTTGGAGGYTF
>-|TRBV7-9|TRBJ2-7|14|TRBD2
TGTGCCAGCAGCTTGGGCGGGAGTCAATACGAGCAGTACTTC
CASSLGGSQYEQYF
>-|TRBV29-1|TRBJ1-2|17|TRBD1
TGCAGCGTGATCCCAATTCAGGGACAGACATCCTCCTATGGCTACACCTTC
CSVIPIQGQTSSYGYTF
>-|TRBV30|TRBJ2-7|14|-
TGTGCCTGGAGTTCCCGGACATCCACTCACGAGCAGTACTTC
CAWSSRTSTHEQYF
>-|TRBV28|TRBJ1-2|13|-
TGTGCCAGCAGTTTCGGAGACCTCGGTGGCTACACCTTC
CASSFGDLGGYTF
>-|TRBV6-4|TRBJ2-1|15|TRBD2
TGTGCCAGCAGTTATGATGGACTAGCGGGAGATGAGCAGTTCTTC
CASSYDGLAGDEQFF
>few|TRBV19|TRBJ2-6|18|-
TGTGCCAGTAGTAGGAGACAGGACCTTGCCTCTGGGGCCAACGTCCTGACTTTC
CASSRRQDLASGANVLTF